Listed below are T cell receptor beta chains from one sample, sequenced in a study of OX40 agonist ivuxolimab in advanced cancers. The method was immunoSEQ multiplex PCR; TCRdb's version includes in-frame clones alone and lacks a portion of them. The data show some 25,000 clones, about 85% seen once. The sequencing used CD4+ or CD8+ T cells sorted from blood, collected in a trial of the OX40 agonist ivuxolimab. The receptors were gathered from an adult with an advanced solid tumor such as melanoma, head and neck, liver or kidney cancer. The CDR3 runs from the conserved cysteine through the conserved F or W. D genes are given only for firm matches. Part of the rows lack a size; the others show once, few, many or a class for expanded clones.

J gene,V gene,clone size,D gene,CDR3 protein,CDR3 DNA
TRBJ2-3,TRBV7-9,-,TRBD1,CASSAGTVSTDTQYF,TGTGCCAGCAGCGCCGGGACAGTTAGCACAGATACGCAGTATTTT
TRBJ2-4,TRBV9,-,TRBD2,CASSARLAGAIEETKNIQYF,TGTGCCAGCAGCGCCCGACTAGCGGGAGCGATTGAGGAGACCAAAAACATTCAGTACTTC
TRBJ2-7,TRBV18,-,-,CASSDMSSYEQYF,TGTGCCAGCTCGGACATGAGCTCCTACGAGCAGTACTTC
TRBJ1-2,TRBV5-6,few,-,CASSGTIFRDGSFNYGYTF,TGTGCCAGCAGCGGGACGATATTTAGGGACGGCAGTTTCAACTATGGCTACACCTTC
TRBJ1-5,TRBV28,-,-,CASTSIGGSQPQHF,TGTGCCAGCACCTCCATCGGGGGCAGTCAGCCCCAGCATTTT
TRBJ2-2,TRBV7-9,few,TRBD2,CANPDREDTGELFF,TGTGCCAACCCTGATCGGGAGGACACCGGGGAGCTGTTTTTT
TRBJ1-2,TRBV7-9,once,-,CASSSGGQGHDYGYTF,TGTGCCAGCAGTTCTGGGGGTCAGGGGCACGATTATGGCTACACCTTC
TRBJ1-1,TRBV7-8,-,TRBD1,CASSLGWTGQMNTEAFF,TGTGCCAGCAGCTTAGGTTGGACAGGGCAAATGAACACTGAAGCTTTCTTT
TRBJ1-5,TRBV19,few,-,CASTPYSNQPQHF,TGTGCCAGTACCCCGTATAGCAATCAGCCCCAGCATTTT
TRBJ1-4,TRBV28,few,-,CASSFAEEGEKLFF,TGTGCCAGCAGTTTCGCTGAAGAGGGTGAAAAACTGTTTTTT
TRBJ2-7,TRBV30,few,-,CAWSVPGQKEEQYF,TGTGCCTGGAGTGTACCAGGACAAAAGGAGGAGCAGTACTTC
TRBJ1-1,TRBV4-2,few,-,CASSQTILRTDLGGTEAFF,TGTGCCAGCAGCCAAACAATCTTAAGGACAGACCTAGGGGGTACTGAAGCTTTCTTT
TRBJ2-1,TRBV30,-,-,CAWSVENEQFF,TGTGCCTGGAGTGTCGAAAATGAGCAGTTCTTC
TRBJ2-1,TRBV5-3,few,-,CARSLIAYNEQFF,TGTGCCAGAAGCTTGATAGCCTACAATGAGCAGTTCTTC
TRBJ2-7,TRBV4-1,-,-,CASSQVGPADEQYF,TGCGCCAGCAGCCAAGTAGGCCCCGCAGACGAGCAGTACTTC
TRBJ2-2,TRBV7-9,-,-,CASSLRGDINTGELFF,TGTGCCAGCAGCTTAAGGGGGGATATAAACACCGGGGAGCTGTTTTTT
TRBJ2-3,TRBV9,-,TRBD1,CASSAQGARLDTQYF,TGTGCCAGCAGCGCGCAGGGGGCGCGGTTAGATACGCAGTATTTT
TRBJ2-7,TRBV7-6,few,-,CASSATGLSSYEQYF,TGTGCCAGCAGCGCTACAGGGTTGAGCTCCTACGAGCAGTACTTC
TRBJ2-1,TRBV29-1,-,-,CSVDSWQNYNEQFF,TGCAGCGTTGACTCGTGGCAGAACTACAATGAGCAGTTCTTC
TRBJ2-7,TRBV29-1,-,-,CSVNRDYEQYF,TGCAGCGTCAACAGGGATTACGAGCAGTACTTC
TRBJ2-7,TRBV9,-,TRBD2,CASSPGGSYEQYF,TGTGCCAGCAGCCCCGGGGGGTCCTACGAGCAGTACTTC
TRBJ1-2,TRBV9,-,TRBD1,CASSDSGQPTVGYTF,TGTGCCAGCAGCGATTCGGGACAGCCTACGGTCGGCTACACCTTC
TRBJ2-2,TRBV7-6,-,-,CASSSGASRYTGELFF,TGTGCCAGCAGCTCGGGAGCTTCGCGTTACACCGGGGAGCTGTTTTTT
TRBJ2-5,TRBV10-1,once,-,CASSEKSQYF,TGCGCCAGCAGTGAGAAGTCCCAGTACTTC
TRBJ2-1,TRBV7-9,-,-,CASSLSTRTKYNEQFF,TGTGCCAGCAGCTTGTCAACGCGGACCAAATACAATGAGCAGTTCTTC
TRBJ1-2,TRBV4-1,-,-,CASSHIPQNYGYTF,TGCGCCAGCAGCCATATCCCCCAGAACTATGGCTACACCTTC
TRBJ2-2,TRBV7-9,-,TRBD1,CASSSGQGLGTGELFF,TGTGCCAGCAGCTCAGGACAGGGGCTAGGCACCGGGGAGCTGTTTTTT
TRBJ2-1,TRBV2,few,-,CASSVMSNNEQFF,TGTGCCAGCAGTGTTATGTCAAACAATGAGCAGTTCTTC
TRBJ2-5,TRBV6-5,-,-,CASSYYETQYF,TGTGCCAGCAGTTACTATGAGACCCAGTACTTC
TRBJ1-2,TRBV5-6,-,-,CASSSGYYGYTF,TGTGCCAGCAGCTCAGGGTACTATGGCTACACCTTC
TRBJ2-5,TRBV28,-,TRBD2,CASRPTSGRLVETQYF,TGTGCCAGCAGACCTACTAGCGGGAGGCTTGTGGAGACCCAGTACTTC
TRBJ2-7,TRBV5-6,-,-,CASSHGNYEQYF,TGTGCCAGCAGCCACGGGAACTACGAGCAGTACTTC
TRBJ2-1,TRBV9,-,TRBD2,CASSVIAGGRNEQFF,TGTGCCAGCAGCGTAATAGCGGGAGGAAGAAATGAGCAGTTCTTC
TRBJ1-1,TRBV9,-,-,CASSVVWGSTEAFF,TGTGCCAGCAGCGTAGTATGGGGTAGCACTGAAGCTTTCTTT
TRBJ2-2,TRBV13,-,-,CASSLQPGETTGELFF,TGTGCCAGCAGCTTACAACCGGGGGAGACCACCGGGGAGCTGTTTTTT
TRBJ2-2,TRBV29-1,few,-,CSVVVWSKVQGDYGELFF,TGCAGCGTTGTGGTTTGGTCGAAGGTACAGGGAGACTACGGGGAGCTGTTTTTT
TRBJ2-3,TRBV27,-,TRBD1,CASKIGTGGANTQYF,TGTGCCAGCAAAATCGGGACAGGGGGCGCCAATACGCAGTATTTT
TRBJ2-1,TRBV19,few,-,CASSINHNEQFF,TGTGCCAGTAGTATAAACCACAATGAGCAGTTCTTC
TRBJ1-3,TRBV19,-,-,CAPGGNTIYF,TGTGCCCCTGGGGGAAACACCATATATTTT
TRBJ1-1,TRBV30,-,-,CANVKMNTEAFF,TGTGCCAACGTAAAGATGAACACTGAAGCTTTCTTT
TRBJ2-7,TRBV29-1,-,TRBD1,CSVSDRGASYEQYF,TGCAGCGTCTCCGACAGGGGGGCTTCCTACGAGCAGTACTTC
TRBJ2-7,TRBV11-2,few,TRBD2,CASTRGGPYEQYF,TGTGCCTCCACGAGGGGAGGGCCCTACGAGCAGTACTTC
TRBJ2-1,TRBV13,-,TRBD1,CASSPDRGHPTYNEQFF,TGTGCCAGCAGCCCAGACAGGGGTCACCCTACCTACAATGAGCAGTTCTTC
TRBJ2-7,TRBV5-1,-,TRBD2,CASSLARLADYEQYF,TGCGCCAGCAGCTTGGCAAGGCTAGCGGACTACGAGCAGTACTTC